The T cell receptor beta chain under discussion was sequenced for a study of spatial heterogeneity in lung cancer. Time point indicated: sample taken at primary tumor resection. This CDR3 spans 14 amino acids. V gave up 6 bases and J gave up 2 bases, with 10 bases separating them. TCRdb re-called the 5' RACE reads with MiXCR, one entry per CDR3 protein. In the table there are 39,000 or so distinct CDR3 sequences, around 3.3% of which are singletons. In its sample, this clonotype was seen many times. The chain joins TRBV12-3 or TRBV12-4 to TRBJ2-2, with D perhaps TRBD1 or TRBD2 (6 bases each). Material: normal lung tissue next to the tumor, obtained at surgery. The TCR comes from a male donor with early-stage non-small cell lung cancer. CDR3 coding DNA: TGTGCCAGCAGGCGGGACACCAACACCGGGGAGCTGTTTTTT. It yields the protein CASRRDTNTGELFF.